This T cell receptor beta chain appears in the sequencing data of a study of cytomegalovirus exposure and HLA in healthy donors (dated by TCRdb to the late 2010s). Regarding the study in general: In an earlier analysis of under 750 of the donors, about 260 Gb of sequence data and some 120 million unique TCR beta sequences from 150 million to 200 million T cells were reported. Roughly 300 gigabases of sequencing data and tens of millions of unique TCR sequences were included in an early release covering roughly 600 HLA-typed donors. Of the roughly 400 genotyped donors, 65% to 90% fell in the genetic ancestry cluster associated with self-reported Caucasian donors. The study aimed to test whether signatures of past pathogen exposure could be identified by cataloging public T cell receptors. Using immunosequencing, the study profiled T cell repertoires from approximately 700 subjects and related those repertoires to cytomegalovirus serostatus. Besides the first cohort of around 700 subjects, a separate validation cohort made up of 120 different subjects was used. To predict cytomegalovirus infection status, the study brought together high-throughput TCR immunosequencing, statistical association of individual TCRs with disease status, and machine learning. In a later analysis, previously published TCR beta repertoires from hundreds of donors were re-analyzed and high-resolution HLA genotyping was added so that TCR occurrence patterns could be studied. In the later analysis, no new phenotypic data were used to find candidate immune exposures; instead, reliance was placed on TCR beta sequences and their occurrence across donors. To decide whether each TCR beta V gene segment behaved as functional or pseudogenic, an earlier analysis of fewer than 750 of the donors relied on high-throughput TCR beta sequencing. Donor age, sex, ethnicity and CMV serostatus were compiled together with the repertoire data. A later genetic analysis used genome-wide SNP genotypes for about three fifths of the 666 donors, treating that subset as a discovery cohort. All discovery cohort repertoires had been generated using a single sequencing platform. Class I and class II HLA loci were covered by the typing at four-digit resolution. The number of donors typed differed by locus, with roughly 620-630 for A, B, C, DRB1 and DQB1, around 560 for DQA1, approximately 570 for DPA1, and roughly 450 for DPB1. Because of strong linkage in the cohort, roughly five DR-DQ haplotypes were treated as single units for association and clustering. Across 300 to 500 genotyped donors of the cohort, an average of about 240,000 unique TCR beta nucleotide sequences per donor were sequenced, and approximately 17% of those sequences were non-productive.

At the junction V is shortened by 5 bases and J by 1 base; bases outside the gene matches: 7. The CDR3, from cysteine to phenylalanine, totals 15 residues. Only the CDR3 DNA stays, 45 bases, in frame from base 1. CDR1 MNHEY and CDR2 SMNVEV are derived from the germline V gene (reference sequence). In total, roughly 670 healthy bone marrow donors made up the cohort. All cohort members were sampled while nominally healthy, although unrecorded immune exposures were likely present. The donor tested CMV seropositive, placing the donor among the 289 seropositive members of the cohort. Every donor gave a peripheral blood sample, and the peripheral blood mononuclear cells from that sample were used for TCR beta sequencing. Genomic DNA was extracted from the blood cell samples with the Qiagen DNeasy Blood Extraction Kit. Worth noting for this clone: No antigen is known for it. Base-call qualities are not available, and no considerably larger clone is one nucleotide away.

The library relied on the immunoSEQ multiplex PCR assay. For the multiplex PCR, a mixture combining 60 forward primers for TCR Vbeta segments and 13 reverse primers for TCR Jbeta segments was used. Amplification of the CDR3 region of rearranged TCR beta genes was performed with a multiplex PCR assay on genomic DNA. Amplified TCR beta libraries were sequenced as 87-base-pair reads on the Illumina HiSeq System. The study's own analysis went as follows. In a later analysis, roughly 80 million unique TCR beta chains were counted across the 650 to 750 repertoires, and approximately 11 million of these chains were shared by at least two donors. Raw reads were error-corrected and collapsed into unique sequences with a nearest-neighbor algorithm that merged closely related sequences to remove PCR and sequencing errors. To assign V, D and J gene segments, CDR3 sequences were aligned to IMGT reference sequences. For a sequence to be retained, a match of at least six nucleotides to both a V gene segment and a J gene segment was required. A rearrangement counted as productive if the CDR3 had no stop codons and remained in frame with V and J, and every other rearrangement counted as non-productive. CDR3 was defined according to IMGT convention as the region running from the second conserved V-encoded cysteine to the conserved J-encoded phenylalanine. The earlier analysis of approximately 500 of the donors excluded sequences that lacked an unambiguous match to a single V gene segment. In an earlier analysis of approximately 560 of the donors, a V segment was called functional when productive rearrangements were above 56.7%, and segregating when the standard deviation between donors exceeded 5%. To diagnose cytomegalovirus status from the catalog of TCR beta chain sequences, a statistical classification framework was built. In a later analysis, TCR nucleotide sequences were compared against IMGT/GENE-DB human TR gene sequences so that V and J genes could be assigned. A later analysis assigned CDR3 sequences and most-parsimonious VDJ recombination scenarios with the TCRdist pipeline. In a later analysis, each TCR beta chain was defined by its CDR3 amino acid sequence together with its V-gene family, and reads lacking a unique V-gene family were excluded. To address suspected cross-contamination and a sequencing artifact, a later analysis removed under 600 highly shared, low-generation-probability nucleotide sequences. In a later analysis, a clonal expansion index was calculated for each public chain from normalized within-repertoire ranks of inferred template counts. In a later analysis, generation probabilities were computed using a VDJ recombination model fitted to out-of-frame rearrangements, and the results were checked against IGoR. In a later analysis, TCR-TCR, TCR-HLA and TCR-CMV co-occurrence was scored with hypergeometric tests, and a repertoire-size bias correction was applied to TCR pairs. False discovery rates were estimated in a later analysis by permuting HLA or CMV assignments 20 times. In a later analysis, co-occurring TCRs were grouped using DBSCAN, and TCRdist sequence similarity was added for clustering within HLA-allele-positive subsets. For co-occurrence clustering, repertoires with fewer than 30,000 or more than 120,000 public chains were excluded, along with several repertoires with anomalous nucleotide sharing. TCRdb obtained this table from immuneACCESS and retained in-frame rearrangements with V and J assigned. These tables miss some clones; where compared with another copy, unresolved V genes account for less than half of the shortfall, and the remainder is unexplained. The V and J calls and clone size were taken over from that table, and D and trimming were inferred from the DNA. For this sample there are approximately 150,000 clones; roughly 80% appear just once. In total, the top ten clones hold around 7% of the sample.

Overall study results and their limits: Because HLA typing was unavailable for some donors at each locus, only the typed subset was used in association tests. A cluster of highly shared sequence variants was judged likely to be a technical artifact of the sequencing pipeline. In this cohort, only TCR beta chains were sequenced, and detectable features were limited by the absence of alpha or paired-chain data. In a later analysis, some 17,000 TCR beta sequences were associated with specific HLA alleles at a false discovery rate of 0.05. Linkage disequilibrium might explain the correlated functional status among segregating V segments, but an unknown experimental factor could not be ruled out. CMV serostatus was the only immune exposure information available for the cohort. Because counts were too low, fewer than 20 rarely observed V segments, including chromosome 9 orphons, were excluded from the earlier analysis of 587 of the donors. While some public TCRs were present in many individuals, most TCR sequences turned up only very rarely across donors. A later analysis reported that several top co-occurrence clusters appeared linked to parvovirus B19, influenza, CMV and Epstein-Barr virus. Most CMV-associated TCR beta chains appeared to be HLA-restricted in a later analysis, and the HLA associations seemed to be driven largely by CMV exposure. A later genetic analysis reported fewer N-insertions in productive TCRs among donors in an Asian-associated ancestry cluster than the roughly 720-donor mean. Roughly uniform sequencing depth across donors was assumed in presence/absence analyses, although this assumption may not hold. The authors suggested that the approach could potentially be generalized to other disease states and immunological phenotypes. A later analysis found that TCR association rates varied across HLA loci, with DRB1 alleles showing the most associated TCRs and HLA-C alleles the fewest. Compared with equally common non-associated chains, HLA-associated TCR beta chains in a later analysis were more clonally expanded and had lower generation probabilities. The classifier was reported to diagnose cytomegalovirus status with high specificity and sensitivity in both the original and validation cohorts. A further reported finding was that TCR beta sequences accurately predicted the HLA-A and HLA-B alleles for most subjects in the first cohort. Assigning TCR associations to individual alleles was difficult when HLA alleles, especially DR and DQ, strongly co-occurred. In the study, some 160 TCR beta chains were listed as associated with cytomegalovirus. In an earlier analysis of several hundred of the donors, most TCR beta V segments were observed in productive rearrangements about 90% or about 30% of the time, broadly matching IMGT annotations. In a later genetic analysis, a missense DCLRE1C variant was associated with V-gene and J-gene trimming of TCR beta chains, and the association was replicated in an independent cohort. The 87-base-pair reads could not distinguish some IMGT-functional V segments, including TRBV6-2 and TRBV6-3, so those segments were excluded. Three of the identified cytomegalovirus-associated TCR beta chains were confirmed in vitro to be specific for cytomegalovirus antigens.

The sequence came from a man aged 30 to 39 in good health and CMV-seropositive. Sequenced: PBMCs. The receptor chain draws on TRBV27 and TRBJ2-5, with 7 bases matching TRBD2. The sequence in DNA is TGTGCCAGCAGTATGGGAGGGGCCCTCCAAGAGACCCAGTACTTC. Translated, it gives CASSMGGALQETQYF.